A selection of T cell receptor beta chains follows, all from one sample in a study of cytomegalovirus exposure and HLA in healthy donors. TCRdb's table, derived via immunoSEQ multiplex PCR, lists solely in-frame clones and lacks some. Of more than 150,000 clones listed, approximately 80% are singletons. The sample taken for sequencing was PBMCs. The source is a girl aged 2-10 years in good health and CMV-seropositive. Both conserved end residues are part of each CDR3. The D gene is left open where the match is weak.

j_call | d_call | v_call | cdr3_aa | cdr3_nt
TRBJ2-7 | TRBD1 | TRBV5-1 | CASSSDPDRGVNEQYF | TGCGCCAGCAGCTCTGATCCGGACAGGGGAGTAAACGAGCAGTACTTC
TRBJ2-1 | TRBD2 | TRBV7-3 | CASSPTGGLAGADEQFF | TGTGCCAGCAGCCCCACGGGCGGGCTAGCGGGAGCGGATGAGCAGTTCTTC
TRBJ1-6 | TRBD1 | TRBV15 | CATSRARSSRDRGNSPLHF | TGTGCCACCAGCAGAGCCCGATCAAGTAGGGACAGGGGGAATTCACCCCTCCACTTT
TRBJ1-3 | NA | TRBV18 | CASSSQGSTSGNTIYF | TGTGCCAGCTCTTCGCAGGGGAGCACCTCTGGAAACACCATATATTTT
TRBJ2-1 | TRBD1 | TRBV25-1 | CASSSLRRDREVVNEQFF | TGTGCCAGCAGTTCTTTGAGGCGGGACAGGGAGGTGGTAAATGAGCAGTTCTTC
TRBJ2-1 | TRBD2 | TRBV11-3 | CASSLVLAGGYNEQFF | TGTGCCAGCAGCTTGGTTCTAGCGGGAGGCTACAATGAGCAGTTCTTC
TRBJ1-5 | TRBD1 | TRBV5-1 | CASSWGPGTDNQPQHF | TGCGCCAGCAGCTGGGGGCCCGGGACAGACAATCAGCCCCAGCATTTT
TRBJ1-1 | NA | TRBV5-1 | CASSSPSMGQRWNTEAFF | TGCGCCAGCAGCTCGCCGAGTATGGGGCAGAGATGGAACACTGAAGCTTTCTTT
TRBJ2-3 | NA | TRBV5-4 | CASSLDRDTQYF | TGTGCCAGCAGCTTGGACAGGGATACGCAGTATTTT
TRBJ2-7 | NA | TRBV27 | CASSSGLDYEQYF | TGTGCCAGCAGTTCCGGACTGGACTACGAGCAGTACTTC
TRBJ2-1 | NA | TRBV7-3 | CASSYEWARINEQFF | TGTGCCAGCAGTTACGAATGGGCCAGAATCAATGAGCAGTTCTTC
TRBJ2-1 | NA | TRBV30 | CAWSVPSEQFF | TGTGCCTGGAGTGTACCTAGTGAGCAGTTCTTC
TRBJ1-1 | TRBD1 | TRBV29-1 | CSDPTGDTEAFF | TGCAGCGATCCGACAGGGGACACTGAAGCTTTCTTT
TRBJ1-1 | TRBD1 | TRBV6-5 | CASSYGQGLPEAFF | TGTGCCAGCAGTTACGGACAGGGCCTTCCTGAAGCTTTCTTT